Following are 12 T cell receptor beta chains from one sample sequenced in a study of PD-1 blockade in mismatch repair-deficient tumors. Libraries were prepared by immunoSEQ multiplex PCR; TCRdb keeps only in-frame clonotypes and omits some of them. The sample contains around 120,000 clones, roughly 86% of which appear only once. The sequencing used peripheral blood, collected approximately 70 weeks after starting pembrolizumab. The receptors were sampled from an adult with mismatch repair-deficient cancer.

V is TRBV14 and J is TRBJ2-2; 8 nucleotides line up with TRBD2. There are 16 residues in the CDR3. V was clipped by 3 bases and J by 6 bases; unmatched bases: 9. In germline, CDR1 is SGHDN, CDR2 FVKESK. CDR3 residues: CASSHGPSGGAGELFF. The CDR3 DNA reads TGTGCCAGCAGCCATGGACCATCGGGAGGGGCCGGGGAGCTGTTTTTT.

This clone was counted a few times. The genes are TRBV6-5 and TRBJ2-7; D perhaps matches TRBD1 (5 bases). The CDR3 has 14 amino acids. Germline V gene lookup returns CDR1 MNHEY and CDR2 SVGAGI. V lost 0 bases and J lost 5, with 11 bases in between. The CDR3 is CASSYSIQGHEQYF. The CDR3, as DNA: TGTGCCAGCAGTTACTCGATCCAGGGCCACGAGCAGTACTTC.

The chain carries TRBV27 and TRBJ2-3; 7 bases are a match to TRBD2. The length of the CDR3 is 15 residues. The trim removed 3 bases at V and 4 bases at J, leaving 7 bases unmatched. In germline, CDR1 is MNHEY, CDR2 SMNVEV (reference sequence). This CDR3 is CASSFGGGLADTQYF. CDR3 nucleotides: TGTGCCAGCAGTTTTGGGGGAGGGCTGGCAGATACGCAGTATTTT.

The rearrangement uses TRBV5-4 and TRBJ2-6, with D tentatively TRBD1 (6 bases). The CDR3 is 15 residues long. Germline CDR1 is SGHNT and CDR2 is YYREEE (reference sequence). V gave up 4 bases and J gave up 1 base, with 9 bases separating them. The CDR3 nucleotides read TGTGCCAGCAGCCACAGGGTATCTGGGGCCAACGTCCTGACTTTC. Its protein is CASSHRVSGANVLTF.

The rearrangement joins TRBV19 to TRBJ2-4; D unclear. Trimming took 6 bases from V and 15 from J, leaving 12 bases between them. CDR3 length equals 10 residues. The germline V gene encodes CDR1 LNHDA and CDR2 SQIVND (reference sequence). The CDR3 nucleotides are TGTGCCAGTAGAGGTCCTCCATTGTACTTC. This gives the protein CASRGPPLYF.

The J gene is TRBJ1-3, the V gene TRBV28; D remains unclear. V was cut by 4 bases and J by 0 bases, with 7 bases left in between. The germline V gene has CDR1 MDHEN and CDR2 SYDVKM. The CDR3 length is 14 residues. The CDR3 spells CASSSIFSGNTIYF. The CDR3 region has the DNA TGTGCCAGCAGTTCGATCTTCTCTGGAAACACCATATATTTT. The full variable domain, its missing parts supplied by reference TRBV28 and TRBJ1-3, is DVKVTQSSRYLVKRTGEKVFLECVQDMDHENMFWYRQDPGLGLRLIYFSYDVKMKEKGDIPEGYSVSREKKERFSLILESASTNQTSMYLCASSSIFSGNTIYFGEGSWLTVV.

The genes are TRBV10-1 and TRBJ2-7; D remains ambiguous. The V gene's germline CDR1 is WNHNN and CDR2 SYGVQD (reference sequence). CDR3 length: 13 residues. The ends were cut back, 7 bases at V and 2 bases at J, with 12 bases in the middle. CDR3 amino acids: CASTRFRTYEQYF. CDR3 in DNA: TGCGCCAGCACGAGATTTCGGACCTACGAGCAGTACTTC.

The chain recombines TRBV16 with TRBJ1-5; D not certain. The CDR3 extends over 15 amino acids. The germline V gene has CDR1 KGHSY and CDR2 FQNENV. Trimming removed 1 base from V and 4 bases from J, with 11 bases in between. CDR3 sequence: CASSQYGGGNQPQHF. The CDR3 DNA follows: TGTGCCAGCAGCCAATACGGAGGAGGGAATCAGCCCCAGCATTTT.

The chain joins TRBV7-9 to TRBJ2-7; D remains unclear. The germline V gene has CDR1 SEHNR and CDR2 FQNEAQ (reference sequence). Trimming stripped 2 bases from V and 4 bases from J, with 15 bases between. The CDR3 runs to 15 residues. The CDR3 DNA reads as TGTGCCAGCAGCTTATCCGCTGCCAGCAAATACGAGCAGTACTTC. It encodes CASSLSAASKYEQYF.

This clone occurred once. V is TRBV6-5 and J is TRBJ2-7; D is tentatively TRBD1 or TRBD2 (5 bases each). Germline CDR1 reads MNHEY; CDR2 reads SVGAGI. The CDR3 extends over 15 amino acids. With 0 bases removed from V and 6 bases from J, the gap between germline ends came to 15 bases. CDR3 nucleotide sequence: TGTGCCAGCAGTTACTCGAGGGGAAACCCGGGCGAGCAGTACTTC. Translation: CASSYSRGNPGEQYF.

This chain connects TRBV6-4 to TRBJ2-1; TRBD2 matches at 9 bases. J lost 8 bases, V lost 3 bases, and 8 bases had no gene match. The CDR3 is made up of 15 amino acids. Germline CDR1 is MRHNA and CDR2 is SNTAGT. CDR3 region: CASSEAAGGRDEQFF. CDR3 DNA: TGTGCCAGCAGTGAAGCAGCGGGAGGCCGGGATGAGCAGTTCTTC.

The CDR3 loop reads CASSTPQFYGYTF. CDR3 coding DNA: TGTGCCAGCAGTACTCCCCAGTTCTATGGCTACACCTTC. The gene calls are TRBV28 and TRBJ1-2; D not certain. The V and J ends lost 5 bases and 4 bases respectively, with 11 bases between them. This CDR3 is 13 amino acids long. Germline V gene data show CDR1 as MDHEN and CDR2 as SYDVKM.